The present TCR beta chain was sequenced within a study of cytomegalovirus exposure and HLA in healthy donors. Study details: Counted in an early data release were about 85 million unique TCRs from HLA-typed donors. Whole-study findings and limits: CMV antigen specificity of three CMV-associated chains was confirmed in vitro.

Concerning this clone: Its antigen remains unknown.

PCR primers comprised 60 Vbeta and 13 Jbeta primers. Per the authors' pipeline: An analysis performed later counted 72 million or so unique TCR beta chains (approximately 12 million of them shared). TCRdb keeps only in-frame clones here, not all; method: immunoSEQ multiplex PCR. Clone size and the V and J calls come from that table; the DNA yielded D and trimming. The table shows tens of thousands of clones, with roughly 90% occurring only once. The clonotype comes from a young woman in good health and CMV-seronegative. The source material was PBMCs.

CDR3 region: CASSVGTSGGANVLTF. In DNA, the CDR3 is TGTGCCAGCAGCGTAGGTACCTCGGGTGGGGCCAACGTCCTGACTTTC. The genes are TRBV9 and TRBJ2-6, with D uncertain. The CDR3 contains 16 residues. CDR1 SGDLS and CDR2 YYNGEE come from the germline V gene. V lost 0 bases, J lost 3 bases, and 10 bases lay in between.